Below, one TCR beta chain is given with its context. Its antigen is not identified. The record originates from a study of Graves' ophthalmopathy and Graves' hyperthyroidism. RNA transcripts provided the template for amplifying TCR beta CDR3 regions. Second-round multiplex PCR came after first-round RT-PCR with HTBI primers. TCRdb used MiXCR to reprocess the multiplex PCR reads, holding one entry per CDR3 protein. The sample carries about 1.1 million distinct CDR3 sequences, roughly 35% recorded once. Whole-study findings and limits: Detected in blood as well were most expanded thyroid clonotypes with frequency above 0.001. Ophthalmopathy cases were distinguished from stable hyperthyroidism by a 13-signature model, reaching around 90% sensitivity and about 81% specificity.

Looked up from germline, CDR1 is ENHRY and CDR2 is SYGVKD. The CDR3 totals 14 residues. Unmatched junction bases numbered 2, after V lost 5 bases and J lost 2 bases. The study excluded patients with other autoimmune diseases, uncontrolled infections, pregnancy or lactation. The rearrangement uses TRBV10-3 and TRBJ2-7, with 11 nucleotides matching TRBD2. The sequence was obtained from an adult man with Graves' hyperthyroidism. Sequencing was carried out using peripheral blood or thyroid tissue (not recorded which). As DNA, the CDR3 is TGTGCCATCAGTTTGACTAGCGGGACCTACGAGCAGTACTTC. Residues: CAISLTSGTYEQYF.